Below, 7 T cell receptor beta chains from the same sample are listed, as sequenced in a study of control samples from healthy donors and cancer patients. Clones were sequenced by immunoSEQ multiplex PCR, and TCRdb holds only the in-frame ones, with some missing. This table has just under 75,000 clones, about 90% appearing once. The material sequenced was blood. The origin of the receptors is a woman in her forties or fifties in good health.

This chain joins TRBV29-1 and TRBJ2-7; 10 positions match TRBD1. V lost 7 bases and J lost 4; bases outside the gene matches: 4. The CDR3 totals 12 residues. Germline-derived CDR1 and CDR2 are SQVTM and ANQGSEA. The CDR3 bases are TGCAGCGCATGGGACAGGGGATACGAGCAGTACTTC. It encodes CSAWDRGYEQYF.

V and J are TRBV20-1 and TRBJ2-3; no clear D gene. Germline lookup yields CDR1 DFQATT and CDR2 SNEGSKA (reference sequence). The CDR3 contains 10 residues. The V end was cut by 5 bases, the J end by 7 bases, with 7 bases between. Here the CDR3 reads CSAFTNTQYF. CDR3 DNA sequence: TGCAGTGCTTTTACAAATACGCAGTATTTT.

The chain is built from TRBV6-5 and TRBJ2-3; D is unclear. The CDR3 is 15 amino acids. Germline CDR1 and CDR2: MNHEY and SVGAGI. Between the trimmed V and J ends, which lost 1 base and 1 base, there was a span of 9 bases. Here the CDR3 DNA reads TGTGCCAGCAGTTACTTTTCTGGCGGCACAGATACGCAGTATTTT. Translation gives CASSYFSGGTDTQYF.

The chain employs TRBV5-6 and TRBJ2-5; TRBD2 agrees at 9 bases. The CDR3 totals 14 residues. Trimming at V came to 1 base and at J to 4 bases, leaving 2 bases not matched to a gene. The germline V gene encodes CDR1 SGHDT and CDR2 YYEEEE. This CDR3 reads CASSLLLAGETQYF. CDR3 in DNA: TGTGCCAGCAGCTTGCTACTAGCGGGAGAGACCCAGTACTTC.

The V gene is TRBV2, the J gene TRBJ2-7; 7 bases are shared with TRBD1. With 8 bases clipped from V and 6 bases from J, the junction kept 7 bases outside the gene matches. This CDR3 comprises 12 residues. From germline, CDR1 is SNHLY and CDR2 FYNNEI. The CDR3 region is CASDTGESEQYF. DNA for the CDR3: TGTGCCAGCGATACAGGGGAAAGCGAGCAGTACTTC. Full variable domain (outside the CDR3, taken from reference TRBV2 and TRBJ2-7): EPEVTQTPSHQVTQMGQEVILRCVPISNHLYFYWYRQILGQKVEFLVSFYNNEISEKSEIFDDQFSVERPDGSNFTLKIRSTKLEDSAMYFCASDTGESEQYFGPGTRLTVT.

The CDR3 coding sequence is TGTGCCAGCAGCCCCGGGACTAGCGTGTCCTACAATGAGCAGTTCTTC. This translates into CASSPGTSVSYNEQFF. The chain links TRBV3-1 (or the pseudogene TRBV3-2) to TRBJ2-1; TRBD2 agrees at 10 bases. This CDR3 has 16 residues. Germline V lookup: CDR1 LGHDT, CDR2 YNNKEL (reference sequence). J gave up 1 base and V 4 bases, and 4 bases lay outside the gene matches.

The rearrangement uses TRBV3-1 (or the pseudogene TRBV3-2) and TRBJ2-3; 14 bases are shared with TRBD2. The ends lost 4 bases at V and 9 bases at J; junction bases unmatched: 3. CDR3 length: 14 amino acids. Germline assignment: CDR1 LGHDT and CDR2 YNNKEL (reference sequence). The CDR3 DNA reads as TGTGCCAGCAGCCCGGGACTAGCGGGAGTCACGCAGTATTTT. This codes for CASSPGLAGVTQYF.